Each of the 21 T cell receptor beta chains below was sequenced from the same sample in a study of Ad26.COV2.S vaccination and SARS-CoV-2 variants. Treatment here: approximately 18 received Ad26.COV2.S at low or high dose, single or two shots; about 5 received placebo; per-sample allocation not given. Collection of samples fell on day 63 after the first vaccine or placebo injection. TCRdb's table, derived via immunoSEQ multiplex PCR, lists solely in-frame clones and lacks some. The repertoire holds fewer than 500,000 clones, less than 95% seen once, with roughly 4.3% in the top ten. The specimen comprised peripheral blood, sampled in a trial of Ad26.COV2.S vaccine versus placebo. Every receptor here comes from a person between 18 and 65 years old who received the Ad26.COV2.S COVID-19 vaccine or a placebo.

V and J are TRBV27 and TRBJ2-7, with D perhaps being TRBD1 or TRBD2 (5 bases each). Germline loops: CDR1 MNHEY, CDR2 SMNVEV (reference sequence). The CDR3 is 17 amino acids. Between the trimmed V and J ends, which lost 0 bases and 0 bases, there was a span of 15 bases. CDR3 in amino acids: CASSLSMGTASSYEQYF. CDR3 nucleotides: TGTGCCAGCAGTTTATCGATGGGGACGGCGAGCTCCTACGAGCAGTACTTC.

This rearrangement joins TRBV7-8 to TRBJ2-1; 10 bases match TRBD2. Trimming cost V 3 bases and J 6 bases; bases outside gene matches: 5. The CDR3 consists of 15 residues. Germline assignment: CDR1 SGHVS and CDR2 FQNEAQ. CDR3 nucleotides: TGTGCCAGCAGCTTCTCTAGCGGGAGCGGCAATGAGCAGTTCTTC. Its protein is CASSFSSGSGNEQFF.

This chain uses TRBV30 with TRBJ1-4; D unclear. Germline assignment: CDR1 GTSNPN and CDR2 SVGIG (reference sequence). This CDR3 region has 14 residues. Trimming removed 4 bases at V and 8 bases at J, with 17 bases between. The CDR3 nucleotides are TGTGCCTGGAAATACTCACTTCTCGGGGAAAAACTGTTTTTT. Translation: CAWKYSLLGEKLFF. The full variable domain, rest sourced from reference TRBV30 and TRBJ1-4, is SQTIHQWPATLVQPVGSPLSLECTVEGTSNPNLYWYRQAAGRGLQLLFYSVGIGQISSEVPQNLSASRPQDRQFILSSKKLLLSDSGFYLCAWKYSLLGEKLFFGSGTQLSVL.

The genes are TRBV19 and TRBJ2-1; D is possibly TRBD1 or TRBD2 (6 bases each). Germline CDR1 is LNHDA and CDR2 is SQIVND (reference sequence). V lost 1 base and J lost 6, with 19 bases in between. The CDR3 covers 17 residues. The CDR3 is CASSIAPYREAFNEQFF. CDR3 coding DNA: TGTGCCAGTAGTATAGCCCCCTACAGGGAGGCGTTCAATGAGCAGTTCTTC. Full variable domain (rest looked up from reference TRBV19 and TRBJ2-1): DGGITQSPKYLFRKEGQNVTLSCEQNLNHDAMYWYRQDPGQGLRLIYYSQIVNDFQKGDIAEGYSVSREKKESFPLTVTSAQKNPTAFYLCASSIAPYREAFNEQFFGPGTRLTVL.

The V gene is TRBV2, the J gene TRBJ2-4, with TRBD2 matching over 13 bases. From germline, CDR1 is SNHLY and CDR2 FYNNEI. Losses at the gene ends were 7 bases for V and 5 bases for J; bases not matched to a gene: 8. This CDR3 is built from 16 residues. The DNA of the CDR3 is TGTGCCAGCACTATAGGGGGACTAGCGGGACAAAACATTCAGTACTTC. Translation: CASTIGGLAGQNIQYF.

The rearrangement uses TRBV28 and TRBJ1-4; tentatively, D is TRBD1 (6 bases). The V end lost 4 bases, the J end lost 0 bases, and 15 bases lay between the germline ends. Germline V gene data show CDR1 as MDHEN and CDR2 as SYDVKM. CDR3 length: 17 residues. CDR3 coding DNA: TGTGCCAGCAGTTCCGGACAGCTCCTTGCAACTAATGAAAAACTGTTTTTT. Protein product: CASSSGQLLATNEKLFF.

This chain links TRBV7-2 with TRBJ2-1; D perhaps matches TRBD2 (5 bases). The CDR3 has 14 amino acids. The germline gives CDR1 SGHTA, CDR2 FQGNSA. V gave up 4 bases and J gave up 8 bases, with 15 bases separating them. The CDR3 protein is CASSSPEVVHEQFF. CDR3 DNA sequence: TGTGCCAGCAGCTCACCGGAGGTAGTTCATGAGCAGTTCTTC.

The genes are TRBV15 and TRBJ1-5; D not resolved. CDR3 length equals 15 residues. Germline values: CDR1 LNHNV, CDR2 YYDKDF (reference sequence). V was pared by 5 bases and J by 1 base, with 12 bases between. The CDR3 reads CATSYQVLSNQPQHF. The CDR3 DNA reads TGTGCCACCAGCTACCAGGTGTTGAGCAATCAGCCCCAGCATTTT. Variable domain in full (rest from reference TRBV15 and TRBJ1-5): DAMVIQNPRYQVTQFGKPVTLSCSQTLNHNVMYWYQQKSSQAPKLLFHYYDKDFNNEADTPDNFQSRRPNTSFCFLDIRSPGLGDTAMYLCATSYQVLSNQPQHFGDGTRLSIL.

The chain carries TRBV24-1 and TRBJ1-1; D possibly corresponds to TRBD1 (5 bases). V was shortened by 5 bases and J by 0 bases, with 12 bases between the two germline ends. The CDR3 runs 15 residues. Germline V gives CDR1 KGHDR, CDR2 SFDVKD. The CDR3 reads CATSAGRGMNTEAFF. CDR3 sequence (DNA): TGTGCCACCAGTGCAGGGCGGGGGATGAACACTGAAGCTTTCTTT.

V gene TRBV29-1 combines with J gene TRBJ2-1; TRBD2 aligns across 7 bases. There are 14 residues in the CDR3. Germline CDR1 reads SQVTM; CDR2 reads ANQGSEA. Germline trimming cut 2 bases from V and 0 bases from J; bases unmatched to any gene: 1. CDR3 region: CSVELAVSYNEQFF. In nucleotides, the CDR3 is TGCAGCGTTGAACTAGCGGTCTCCTACAATGAGCAGTTCTTC.

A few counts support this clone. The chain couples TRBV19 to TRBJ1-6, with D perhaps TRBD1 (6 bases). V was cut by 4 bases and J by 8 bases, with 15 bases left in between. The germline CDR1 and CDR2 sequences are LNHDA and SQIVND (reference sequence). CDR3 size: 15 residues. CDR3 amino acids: CASSTSTGWDSPLHF. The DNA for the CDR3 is TGTGCCAGTAGTACCTCGACAGGCTGGGATTCACCCCTCCACTTT.

The DNA for the CDR3 is TGTGCCAGCAGCTTAAGTGCGGGTCGAACCTACGAGCAGTACTTC. This encodes CASSLSAGRTYEQYF. The genes are TRBV7-3 and TRBJ2-7, with a tentative D call TRBD2 (5 bases). CDR3 length: 15 residues. With 1 base removed from V and 2 bases from J, the gap between germline ends came to 12 bases. Germline CDR1 and CDR2: SGHTA and FQGTGA.

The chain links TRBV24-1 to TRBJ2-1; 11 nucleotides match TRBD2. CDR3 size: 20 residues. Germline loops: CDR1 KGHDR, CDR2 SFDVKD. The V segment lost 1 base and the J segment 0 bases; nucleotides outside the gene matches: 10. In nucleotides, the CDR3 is TGTGCCACCAGTGATTTCCTGCCTAGCGGGAGGATTATCTCCTACAATGAGCAGTTCTTC. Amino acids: CATSDFLPSGRIISYNEQFF.

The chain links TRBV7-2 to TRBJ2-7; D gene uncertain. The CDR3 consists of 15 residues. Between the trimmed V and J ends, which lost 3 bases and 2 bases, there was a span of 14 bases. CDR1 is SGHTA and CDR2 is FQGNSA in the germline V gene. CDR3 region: CASSFTIPAPYEQYF. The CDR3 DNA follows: TGTGCCAGCAGCTTTACCATTCCCGCTCCCTACGAGCAGTACTTC.

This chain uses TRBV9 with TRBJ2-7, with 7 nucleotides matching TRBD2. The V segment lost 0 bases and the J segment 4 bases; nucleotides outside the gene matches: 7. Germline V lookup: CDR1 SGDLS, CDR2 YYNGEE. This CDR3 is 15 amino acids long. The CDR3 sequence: CASSVVASGPYEQYF. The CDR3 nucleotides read TGTGCCAGCAGCGTAGTGGCTAGCGGACCATACGAGCAGTACTTC.

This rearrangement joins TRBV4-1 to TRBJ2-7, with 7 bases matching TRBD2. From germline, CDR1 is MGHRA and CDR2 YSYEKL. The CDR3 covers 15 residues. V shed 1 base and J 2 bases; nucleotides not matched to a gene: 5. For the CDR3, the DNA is TGCGCCAGCAGCCAAGCGGCAGGACTAGCCTACGAGCAGTACTTC. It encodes CASSQAAGLAYEQYF.

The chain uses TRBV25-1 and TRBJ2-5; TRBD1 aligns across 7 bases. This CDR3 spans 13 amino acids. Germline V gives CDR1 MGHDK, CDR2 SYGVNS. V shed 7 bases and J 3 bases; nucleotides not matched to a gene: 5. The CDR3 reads CASTDDREETQYF. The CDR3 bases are TGTGCCAGCACCGACGACAGGGAAGAGACCCAGTACTTC.

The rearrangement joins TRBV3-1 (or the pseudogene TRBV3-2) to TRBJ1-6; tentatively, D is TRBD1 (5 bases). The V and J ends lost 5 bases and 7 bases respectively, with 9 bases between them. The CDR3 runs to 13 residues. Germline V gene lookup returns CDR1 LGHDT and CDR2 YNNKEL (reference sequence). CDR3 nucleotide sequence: TGTGCCAGCAGCTGGGACGTGAATTCACCCCTCCACTTT. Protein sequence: CASSWDVNSPLHF.

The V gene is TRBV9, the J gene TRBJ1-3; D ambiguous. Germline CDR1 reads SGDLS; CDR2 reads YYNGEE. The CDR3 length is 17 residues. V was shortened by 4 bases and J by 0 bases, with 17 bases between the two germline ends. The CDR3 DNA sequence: TGTGCCAGCAGCCCCGACCCATTGAGGCTCTCTGGAAACACCATATATTTT. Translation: CASSPDPLRLSGNTIYF.

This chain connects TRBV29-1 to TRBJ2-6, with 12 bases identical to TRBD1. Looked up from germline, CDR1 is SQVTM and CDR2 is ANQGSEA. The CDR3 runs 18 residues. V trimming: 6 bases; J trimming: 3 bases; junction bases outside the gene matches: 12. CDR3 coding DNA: TGCAGCGTGGTCATCCGGGACAGGGGGCGAAATGGGGCCAACGTCCTGACTTTC. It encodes CSVVIRDRGRNGANVLTF.

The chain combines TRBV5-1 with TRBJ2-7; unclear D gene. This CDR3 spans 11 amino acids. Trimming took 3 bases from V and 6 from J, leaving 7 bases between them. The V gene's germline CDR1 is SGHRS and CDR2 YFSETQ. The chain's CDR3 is CASSSPSEQYF. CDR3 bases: TGCGCCAGCAGCTCCCCAAGCGAGCAGTACTTC.